One and the same sample provided the 32 T cell receptor beta chains below, sequenced in a study of cytomegalovirus exposure and HLA in healthy donors. Clones were read by immunoSEQ multiplex PCR, and TCRdb kept only the in-frame ones, dropping some. The sample has about 360,000 clones, approximately 90% seen once. The sample comprised PBMCs. These receptors were collected from a woman aged 18-30 years in good health and CMV-seronegative.

The genes are TRBV30 and TRBJ2-7; a weak D match, TRBD1 (6 bases). Germline loops: CDR1 GTSNPN, CDR2 SVGIG (reference sequence). Deletions cut 1 base from V and 3 bases from J, with 19 bases between. The CDR3 covers 16 residues. The CDR3 nucleotides are TGTGCCTGGAGTGGGGACACGACTACCATAAGCTACGAGCAGTACTTC. Protein product: CAWSGDTTTISYEQYF.

This clone was counted once. The rearrangement links TRBV6-1 to TRBJ1-6; 8 bases agree with TRBD1. Trimming removed 7 bases from V and 6 bases from J; junction bases left unmatched: 2. Germline loops: CDR1 MNHNS, CDR2 SASEGT. This CDR3 spans 13 amino acids. CDR3 sequence (DNA): TGTGCCAGCAACAGGGGGGGTAATTCACCCCTCCACTTT. It specifies CASNRGGNSPLHF.

In this sample, this clone turned up a few times. The V and J genes are TRBV7-9 and TRBJ1-2; a possible D gene is TRBD1 (5 bases). Looked up from germline, CDR1 is SEHNR and CDR2 is FQNEAQ (reference sequence). Between the trimmed V and J ends, which lost 4 bases and 8 bases, there was a span of 17 bases. This CDR3 is 14 amino acids long. The CDR3 reads CASSSSGGVGGYTF. Written as DNA, the CDR3 is TGTGCCAGCAGCTCTAGCGGGGGGGTAGGCGGCTACACCTTC.

The J gene is TRBJ1-1, the V gene TRBV11-2; no reliable D call. This CDR3 is 14 amino acids long. Trimming stripped 2 bases from V and 0 bases from J, with 7 bases between. Germline V gene lookup returns CDR1 SGHAT and CDR2 FQNNGV. CDR3 region: CASSLTTMNTEAFF. The CDR3 nucleotides read TGTGCCAGCAGCTTAACTACCATGAACACTGAAGCTTTCTTT.

This clone showed up just once. The genes are TRBV5-1 and TRBJ2-6; D uncertain. Trimming removed 2 bases at V and 2 bases at J, with 8 bases between. The CDR3 sequence is 15 residues long. Germline loops: CDR1 SGHRS, CDR2 YFSETQ. The DNA of the CDR3 is TGCGCCAGCAGCTTCCTTAGCCCTGGGGCCAACGTCCTGACTTTC. Translation gives CASSFLSPGANVLTF.

The V call is TRBV25-1, the J call TRBJ1-1; 11 bases are a match to TRBD1. J gave up 4 bases and V 6 bases, and 4 bases lay outside the gene matches. In germline, CDR1 is MGHDK, CDR2 SYGVNS. The CDR3 contains 14 residues. CDR3 residues: CASSLGQGGTEAFF. The CDR3 DNA follows: TGTGCCAGCAGCCTGGGACAGGGGGGCACTGAAGCTTTCTTT.

V and J are TRBV28 and TRBJ1-1; 12 nucleotides align to TRBD1. The CDR3 has 16 residues. Germline V gives CDR1 MDHEN, CDR2 SYDVKM. J was trimmed by 11 bases and V by 6 bases; bases with no gene match: 16. CDR3 residues: CASSLVPGQGAIAAFF. In DNA, the CDR3 is TGTGCCAGCAGCCTTGTCCCGGGACAGGGGGCGATTGCGGCTTTCTTT.

CDR3 coding DNA: TGTGCCAGCAGTGCCACAGGGTTCTATGGCTACACCTTC. This codes for CASSATGFYGYTF. The chain carries TRBV6-5 and TRBJ1-2, with a possible D match to TRBD1 (6 bases). CDR3 length: 13 amino acids. V lost 5 bases and J lost 4, with 11 bases in between. Germline CDR1 reads MNHEY; CDR2 reads SVGAGI.

This chain links TRBV4-2 with TRBJ1-1; perhaps TRBD1 as D (6 bases). V gave up 5 bases and J gave up 7 bases, with 17 bases separating them. The CDR3 totals 14 residues. From germline, CDR1 is LGHNA and CDR2 YNFKEQ. CDR3 loop: CASSSGAGAVEAFF. DNA for the CDR3: TGTGCCAGCAGCTCAGGTGCGGGGGCAGTTGAAGCTTTCTTT.

The V and J genes are TRBV7-2 and TRBJ2-3; maybe TRBD2 (6 bases). The length of the CDR3 is 17 residues. V lost 6 bases, J lost 5 bases, and 24 bases lay in between. Per germline, CDR1 SGHTA and CDR2 FQGNSA. The CDR3 nucleotides are TGTGCCAGCAGAGAAGACATGGGACTCCCTGTTGGAGATACGCAGTATTTT. It codes for CASREDMGLPVGDTQYF.

The J gene is TRBJ1-2, the V gene TRBV2; 10 bases are a match to TRBD1. The V gene's germline CDR1 is SNHLY and CDR2 FYNNEI. J lost 0 bases, V lost 7 bases, and 2 bases had no gene match. The CDR3 is made up of 14 amino acids. DNA of the CDR3: TGTGCCAGCACCGGACAGGGGGCTAACTATGGCTACACCTTC. Translating gives CASTGQGANYGYTF.

This clone appeared once. The DNA for the CDR3 is TGTGCCAGCAGCCAAGATCGGACAGGTCGCACAGATACGCAGTATTTT. It translates to CASSQDRTGRTDTQYF. The rearrangement uses TRBV4-2 and TRBJ2-3; 7 positions match TRBD1. Germline values: CDR1 LGHNA, CDR2 YNFKEQ. Unmatched junction bases numbered 4, after V lost 0 bases and J lost 1 base. This CDR3 contains 16 residues.

This chain links TRBV2 with TRBJ1-5; the D gene is possibly TRBD1 (6 bases). Germline V gene lookup returns CDR1 SNHLY and CDR2 FYNNEI. V was clipped by 9 bases and J by 1 base, with 13 bases between them. CDR3 size: 14 residues. The CDR3 is CARGERGSNQPQHF. The CDR3 DNA reads as TGTGCCAGAGGCGAGAGGGGGAGCAATCAGCCCCAGCATTTT.

The chain joins TRBV6-4 to TRBJ2-6; 12 bases agree with TRBD1. V dropped 5 bases and J dropped 1; count of bases not matched to a gene: 3. There are 17 residues in the CDR3. Germline V gene data show CDR1 as MRHNA and CDR2 as SNTAGT. The CDR3 region has the DNA TGTGCCAGCAGTCGGGACAGGGGGCTATCTGGGGCCAACGTCCTGACTTTC. Protein product: CASSRDRGLSGANVLTF.

The chain combines TRBV27 with TRBJ2-5; TRBD2 matches 7 bases. The germline V gene has CDR1 MNHEY and CDR2 SMNVEV (reference sequence). The CDR3 length is 15 residues. Germline trimming cut 3 bases from V and 0 bases from J; bases unmatched to any gene: 4. The CDR3 loop reads CASSFPSGHQETQYF. CDR3 bases: TGTGCCAGCAGTTTCCCTAGCGGACACCAAGAGACCCAGTACTTC.

In nucleotides, the CDR3 is TGCAGCGTTCGGCTAGCGGGAGCCTCCTACAATGAGCAGTTCTTC. Amino acid sequence: CSVRLAGASYNEQFF. The rearrangement links TRBV29-1 to TRBJ2-1; TRBD2 matches 10 bases. Unmatched junction bases numbered 4, after V lost 5 bases and J lost 0 bases. Germline V gene sequence: CDR1 SQVTM, CDR2 ANQGSEA. CDR3 length: 15 amino acids.

The V call is TRBV7-8, the J call TRBJ1-2; 12 bases are shared with TRBD1. Germline values: CDR1 SGHVS, CDR2 FQNEAQ. The CDR3 covers 18 residues. The ends lost 1 base at V and 4 bases at J; junction bases unmatched: 10. CDR3 loop: CASSLGSLGTGGAYGYTF. The CDR3 DNA reads TGTGCCAGCAGCTTAGGGTCCTTAGGGACAGGGGGCGCCTATGGCTACACCTTC.

The V call is TRBV5-6, the J call TRBJ2-1, with D perhaps TRBD1 (6 bases). Trimming removed 3 bases at V and 4 bases at J, with 14 bases between. Looked up from germline, CDR1 is SGHDT and CDR2 is YYEEEE. The CDR3 contains 15 residues. CDR3 coding DNA: TGTGCCAGCAGCTACGACAGGTTCTCTTACAATGAGCAGTTCTTC. Translated: CASSYDRFSYNEQFF. The whole variable domain, remainder taken from reference TRBV5-6 and TRBJ2-1, is DAGVTQSPTHLIKTRGQQVTLRCSPKSGHDTVSWYQQALGQGPQFIFQYYEEEERQRGNFPDRFSGHQFPNYSSELNVNALLLGDSALYLCASSYDRFSYNEQFFGPGTRLTVL.

This clone was recorded only once. This rearrangement joins TRBV2 to TRBJ1-3; tentative D call: TRBD1 (5 bases). The length of the CDR3 is 17 residues. The V end lost 5 bases, the J end lost 0 bases, and 17 bases lay between the germline ends. CDR1 and CDR2 from the germline V gene are SNHLY and FYNNEI. As DNA, the CDR3 is TGTGCCAGCAGTTACGACAGAAGAACATTCTCTGGAAACACCATATATTTT. Translated: CASSYDRRTFSGNTIYF.

Only a few counts were recorded for this clone. CDR3 DNA: TGTGCCAGCAGTGAAGCGCCCGGACAACTGAATTCACCCCTCCACTTT. It codes for CASSEAPGQLNSPLHF. The rearrangement uses TRBV2 and TRBJ1-6, with D possibly being TRBD1 (5 bases). Per germline, CDR1 SNHLY and CDR2 FYNNEI. This CDR3 is built from 16 residues. V was shortened by 0 bases and J by 7 bases, with 13 bases between the two germline ends.

V gene TRBV28 combines with J gene TRBJ1-2, with 9 bases matching TRBD1. The trim removed 5 bases at V and 8 bases at J, leaving 9 bases unmatched. Germline V gives CDR1 MDHEN, CDR2 SYDVKM. The CDR3 covers 14 residues. CDR3: CASSPPGTGFGYTF. CDR3 nucleotide sequence: TGTGCCAGCAGTCCACCTGGGACAGGGTTCGGCTACACCTTC.

The J gene is TRBJ2-7, the V gene TRBV30; weak D call: TRBD1 (5 bases). The germline gives CDR1 GTSNPN, CDR2 SVGIG (reference sequence). Trimming took off 2 bases at V and 0 bases at J, with 17 bases between the two ends. The CDR3 extends over 16 amino acids. The CDR3 loop is CAWSRFGHLSSYEQYF. The CDR3 DNA reads as TGTGCCTGGAGTAGGTTCGGACATCTGAGCTCCTACGAGCAGTACTTC.

As for this clone: The same CDR3 is also encoded by other DNA sequences in this sample. V gene TRBV27 combines with J gene TRBJ2-1; D possibly corresponds to TRBD2 (6 bases). Germline CDR1 MNHEY, CDR2 SMNVEV (reference sequence). V lost 6 bases and J lost 0, with 9 bases in between. This CDR3 comprises 14 residues. The CDR3 bases are TGTGCCAGCAGGGCGGGGAGCTCCTACAATGAGCAGTTCTTC. This sequence encodes CASRAGSSYNEQFF.

The rearrangement links TRBV30 to TRBJ2-7; 7 bases are shared with TRBD2. The germline V gene has CDR1 GTSNPN and CDR2 SVGIG (reference sequence). V lost 0 bases, J lost 3 bases, and 5 bases stayed unmatched. CDR3 size: 14 residues. The chain's CDR3 is CAWSVRGGIYEQYF. In nucleotides, the CDR3 is TGTGCCTGGAGTGTACGGGGAGGGATCTACGAGCAGTACTTC.

CDR3 in DNA: TGTGCCAGCACCAACGGGGGTGGTGAAGCTTTCTTT. Translating gives CASTNGGGEAFF. The V call is TRBV6-5, the J call TRBJ1-1, with D perhaps matching TRBD1 (5 bases). The CDR3 has 12 amino acids. Germline lookup yields CDR1 MNHEY and CDR2 SVGAGI. The V gene lost 7 bases and the J gene lost 7 bases, with 13 bases spanning the gap.

This clone has more than one count but fewer than ten. The genes are TRBV5-4 and TRBJ2-7; 8 bases align to TRBD2. The V gene's germline CDR1 is SGHNT and CDR2 YYREEE (reference sequence). The CDR3 length is 14 residues. Unmatched junction bases numbered 7, after V lost 2 bases and J lost 6 bases. The CDR3 sequence is CASSFNGGAREQYF. Here the CDR3 DNA reads TGTGCCAGCAGCTTTAACGGGGGGGCCCGCGAGCAGTACTTC.

The chain combines TRBV10-1 with TRBJ2-3; 15 bases map to TRBD2. CDR3 length equals 16 residues. Per the germline V gene, CDR1 is WNHNN and CDR2 is SYGVQD (reference sequence). J lost 4 bases, V lost 4 bases, and 3 bases had no gene match. Here the CDR3 DNA reads TGCGCCAGCAGTGGAGGACTAGCGGGAGGGCCAGATACGCAGTATTTT. Protein: CASSGGLAGGPDTQYF.

V gene TRBV18 combines with J gene TRBJ2-1; 7 bases are a match to TRBD1. The CDR3 extends over 17 amino acids. Trimming at V came to 1 base and at J to 5 bases, leaving 11 bases not matched to a gene. From germline, CDR1 is KGHSH and CDR2 LQKENI. The CDR3 DNA follows: TGTGCCAGCTCACCACTCCCGAGGGACAGAAGGAACAATGAGCAGTTCTTC. It codes for CASSPLPRDRRNNEQFF.

The rearrangement links TRBV6-5 to TRBJ2-1, with a tentative D call TRBD2 (5 bases). Between the trimmed V and J ends, which lost 6 bases and 9 bases, there was a span of 15 bases. The CDR3 runs 13 residues. Germline-derived CDR1 and CDR2 are MNHEY and SVGAGI. Written as DNA, the CDR3 is TGTGCCAGCAGGGGTTCACATGGGAGTGAGCAGTTCTTC. Translated, it gives CASRGSHGSEQFF.

The chain combines TRBV5-5 with TRBJ2-3, with D possibly matching TRBD2 (5 bases). This CDR3 comprises 12 residues. In germline, CDR1 is SGHKS, CDR2 YYEKEE (reference sequence). Trimming stripped 3 bases from V and 5 bases from J, with 7 bases between. The CDR3 loop reads CASSSEGDTQYF. In DNA form, the CDR3 reads TGTGCCAGCAGCTCAGAGGGAGATACGCAGTATTTT.

The rearrangement joins TRBV4-1 to TRBJ2-5, with D tentatively TRBD2 (5 bases). The germline V gene encodes CDR1 MGHRA and CDR2 YSYEKL. This CDR3 is 15 amino acids long. V gave up 4 bases and J gave up 5 bases, with 17 bases separating them. The CDR3: CASSLRGSHGETQYF. CDR3 in DNA: TGCGCCAGCAGCCTCCGAGGGAGCCACGGGGAGACCCAGTACTTC.

This sequence joins TRBV6-5 and TRBJ1-1; a weak D match, TRBD1 (6 bases). V lost 0 bases and J 10 bases, leaving 15 bases between the germline ends. CDR3 size: 14 residues. From germline, CDR1 is MNHEY and CDR2 SVGAGI. For the CDR3, the DNA is TGTGCCAGCAGTTACTCGCTACAGGGCCGGGGAGCTTTCTTT. It translates to CASSYSLQGRGAFF.